The clone carrying this T cell receptor (beta chain) was counted between two and nine times. Its antigen is not identified. The record originates from a study of pediatric ulcerative colitis. Turning to the study itself: Ulcerative colitis patients had pancolitis or left-sided colitis, with confirming histology. General study points: Blood-rectal clonal overlap within each person was significantly higher in ulcerative colitis patients than controls. Clonal expansions reduced rectal repertoire diversity in acute severe colitis.

Sequencing depth was up to 500,000 reads per sample. Assay used: immunoSEQ multiplex PCR; TCRdb lists only in-frame clones, some missing. Of 60,000 to 75,000 clones in the sample, over 70% are singletons; the top ten hold about 5.2%. The CDR3 covers 15 residues. The germline V gene has CDR1 MNHEY and CDR2 SMNVEV (reference sequence). V lost 7 bases and J lost 2, with 17 bases in between. Sequencing input: blood. This TCR derives from a boy between 10 and 17 years old with moderate ulcerative colitis. This sequence joins TRBV27 and TRBJ1-1; D remains unclear. The chain's CDR3 is CASTNLGSSNTEAFF. The CDR3 bases are TGTGCCAGCACGAATTTAGGCAGTAGCAACACTGAAGCTTTCTTT.